This T cell receptor (beta chain) was recovered during a study of PD-L1 blockade in urothelial cancer. Study information: Between 0 and 3 prior chemotherapy regimens had been given to patients. Once treatment had started, blood was analyzed at 3 weeks (second dose) and again at 6 weeks.

The patients had locally advanced or metastatic urothelial carcinoma. Some clones are missing from TCRdb's copy, which holds only in-frame ones; the method was immunoSEQ multiplex PCR. The sample lists about 74,000 clones; 80% to 85% were seen once. V shed 4 bases and J shed 8 bases, with 12 bases lying between them. The length of the CDR3 is 12 residues. Germline-derived CDR1 and CDR2 are SGHDT and YYEEEE. The V call is TRBV5-6, the J call TRBJ1-2, with a tentative D call TRBD1 (5 bases). The specimen comprised PBMCs, sampled around atezolizumab (anti-PD-L1) treatment. The origin of this receptor is a man between 70 and 80 years old with urothelial cancer. DNA for the CDR3: TGTGCCAGCAGCATACAGGAGGGCGGCTACACCTTC. Protein product: CASSIQEGGYTF.